Shown below are 21 T cell receptor beta chains from a single sample sequenced in a study of cytomegalovirus exposure and HLA in healthy donors (dated by TCRdb to the late 2010s). Receptor libraries were prepared by the immunoSEQ multiplex PCR assay. For the multiplex PCR, a mixture combining 60 forward primers for TCR Vbeta segments and 13 reverse primers for TCR Jbeta segments was used. The clones in this table, taken by TCRdb from immuneACCESS, are in-frame only. Not every clone is retained; where verified, under half of the shortfall comes from an unresolved V gene, and the cause of the rest is unknown. This sample is represented by roughly 120,000 clones; roughly 80% of them were singletons. The biggest ten clones account for less than 3% of the sample. Sequenced: PBMCs. The source of these receptors is a man aged 25 to 45 in good health and CMV-seronegative.

The chain combines TRBV6-5 with TRBJ2-7, with 7 bases that match TRBD1. The CDR3 is 14 residues long. Germline-derived CDR1 and CDR2 are MNHEY and SVGAGI. V shed 5 bases, J shed 0 bases, and the junction held 4 bases outside the gene matches. CDR3 region: CASSRDSNSYEQYF. The DNA of the CDR3 is TGTGCCAGCAGTAGGGACAGCAACTCCTACGAGCAGTACTTC.

The gene calls are TRBV29-1 and TRBJ2-5, with D possibly matching TRBD2 (6 bases). Judging by the DNA end, TRBJ2-7 fits better; the J call may be wrong. Germline V gene sequence: CDR1 SQVTM, CDR2 ANQGSEA. The length of the CDR3 is 17 residues. CDR3 nucleotides: TGCAGCGTTGAAGTCGCCGGGTGGAGCGGGCGCTTCTACGAGCAGTACTTC. Amino acids: CSVEVAGWSGRFYEQYF.

V is TRBV9 and J is TRBJ1-3; no firm D call. Germline V lookup: CDR1 SGDLS, CDR2 YYNGEE. This CDR3 comprises 15 residues. Trimming cost V 4 bases and J 2 bases, with 13 bases left between them. CDR3: CASSPRESAGNTIYF. DNA for the CDR3: TGTGCCAGCAGCCCCCGCGAGTCCGCTGGAAACACCATATATTTT. Full variable domain (outside the CDR3, taken from reference TRBV9 and TRBJ1-3): DSGVTQTPKHLITATGQRVTLRCSPRSGDLSVYWYQQSLDQGLQFLIQYYNGEERAKGNILERFSAQQFPDLHSELNLSSLELGDSALYFCASSPRESAGNTIYFGEGSWLTVV.

The chain carries TRBV2 and TRBJ2-3, with 8 bases lining up with TRBD1. The CDR3 has 13 amino acids. Trimming took 7 bases from V and 5 from J; bases not matched to a gene: 5. Per germline, CDR1 SNHLY and CDR2 FYNNEI. CDR3 loop: CASTGGWIDTQYF. CDR3 bases: TGTGCCAGCACAGGGGGCTGGATAGATACGCAGTATTTT.

This rearrangement joins TRBV7-2 to TRBJ2-1; 12 bases line up with TRBD2. Germline V gene data show CDR1 as SGHTA and CDR2 as FQGNSA. The CDR3 is made up of 15 amino acids. The V segment lost 6 bases and the J segment 6 bases; nucleotides outside the gene matches: 6. The CDR3 bases are TGTGCCAGCAGACCGACTAGCGGGAGTACCAATGAGCAGTTCTTC. Translating it yields CASRPTSGSTNEQFF.

The rearrangement links TRBV6-6 to TRBJ1-5; 7 bases match TRBD1. Germline loops: CDR1 MNHNY, CDR2 SVGAGI (reference sequence). This CDR3 has 14 residues. The J segment lost 4 bases and the V segment lost 6 bases, leaving 6 bases of the junction unmatched. For the CDR3, the DNA is TGTGCCAGCAGGCAGACAGGGTTAAATCAGCCCCAGCATTTT. As protein: CASRQTGLNQPQHF.

The V call is TRBV9, the J call TRBJ2-2; 13 bases fit TRBD2. Germline V gene lookup returns CDR1 SGDLS and CDR2 YYNGEE. V was clipped by 3 bases and J by 4 bases; unmatched bases: 6. The length of the CDR3 is 17 residues. CDR3 bases: TGTGCCAGCAGCGAGAAGGGACTAGCGGGGCTCACCGGGGAGCTGTTTTTT. Its translation is CASSEKGLAGLTGELFF.

V and J are TRBV6-5 and TRBJ2-7, with a tentative D call TRBD2 (5 bases). The CDR3 runs to 15 residues. V dropped 2 bases and J dropped 3 bases, with 14 bases sitting between them. Germline assignment: CDR1 MNHEY and CDR2 SVGAGI. The CDR3 coding sequence is TGTGCCAGCAGTTACGGAGGCGGCATGATCTACGAGCAGTACTTC. Its translation is CASSYGGGMIYEQYF.

V and J are TRBV18 and TRBJ1-2, with 9 bases matching TRBD1. The CDR3 extends over 14 amino acids. Germline lookup yields CDR1 KGHSH and CDR2 LQKENI. The V gene end was trimmed by 5 bases and the J gene end by 6 bases; junction bases not matched to a gene: 7. CDR3 residues: CASSASTGGDGYTF. CDR3 sequence (DNA): TGTGCCAGCTCAGCCTCAACAGGGGGCGATGGCTACACCTTC. The full variable domain, rest sourced from reference TRBV18 and TRBJ1-2, is NAGVMQNPRHLVRRRGQEARLRCSPMKGHSHVYWYRQLPEEGLKFMVYLQKENIIDESGMPKERFSAEFPKEGPSILRIQQVVRGDSAAYFCASSASTGGDGYTFGSGTRLTVV.

V and J are TRBV2 and TRBJ2-5; TRBD1 matches 12 bases. The germline gives CDR1 SNHLY, CDR2 FYNNEI. CDR3 length equals 14 residues. V dropped 8 bases and J dropped 5; count of bases not matched to a gene: 6. CDR3 in amino acids: CASLGTGGVETQYF. CDR3 nucleotide sequence: TGTGCCAGCCTCGGGACAGGGGGCGTCGAGACCCAGTACTTC.

The CDR3 nucleotides read TGTGCCAGCAGGACACAGGGGGCGGGAAACACCATATATTTT. Translated: CASRTQGAGNTIYF. The V and J genes are TRBV6-5 and TRBJ1-3, with 9 bases fitting TRBD1. Germline V CDR1 and CDR2: MNHEY, SVGAGI. The CDR3 length is 14 residues. V lost 6 bases, J lost 4 bases, and 4 bases stayed unmatched.

This chain uses TRBV2 with TRBJ2-1, with D unresolved. Looked up from germline, CDR1 is SNHLY and CDR2 is FYNNEI. V lost 6 bases to trimming and J lost 3 bases, with 3 bases between them. CDR3 size: 11 residues. DNA for the CDR3: TGTGCCAGCAGCGGCTACAATGAGCAGTTCTTC. Its translation is CASSGYNEQFF.

The J gene is TRBJ2-3, the V gene TRBV2, with 10 bases lining up with TRBD2. The CDR3 has 15 amino acids. Germline V gene data show CDR1 as SNHLY and CDR2 as FYNNEI. CDR3 residues: CVNVRASGSTYTQYF. CDR3 nucleotide sequence: TGTGTCAACGTACGGGCTAGCGGGAGCACGTATACGCAGTATTTT.

This clone has a handful of counts. The chain links TRBV2 to TRBJ2-6, with 9 bases that match TRBD1. The CDR3 runs to 17 residues. The junction had 4 bases not matched to a gene; V was cut back by 4 bases and J by 0 bases. CDR1 and CDR2 from the germline V gene are SNHLY and FYNNEI. This chain's CDR3 is CASSGQGVRSGANVLTF. The CDR3 region has the DNA TGTGCCAGCAGTGGACAGGGGGTTCGCTCTGGGGCCAACGTCCTGACTTTC. Based on the CDR3 plus reference TRBV2 and TRBJ2-6, the full variable domain is EPEVTQTPSHQVTQMGQEVILRCVPISNHLYFYWYRQILGQKVEFLVSFYNNEISEKSEIFDDQFSVERPDGSNFTLKIRSTKLEDSAMYFCASSGQGVRSGANVLTFGAGSRLTVL.

This clone was counted only a few times. The V gene is TRBV29-1, the J gene TRBJ2-1; perhaps TRBD2 as D (5 bases). Germline assignment: CDR1 SQVTM and CDR2 ANQGSEA. Deletions cut 6 bases from V and 7 bases from J, with 7 bases between. The CDR3 contains 10 residues. The CDR3 here is CSVRGNEQFF. In nucleotides, the CDR3 is TGCAGCGTAAGAGGGAATGAGCAGTTCTTC.

V usage is TRBV28 and J usage is TRBJ1-2, with D hard to call. V shed 8 bases and J shed 1 base, with 11 bases lying between them. The CDR3 runs to 13 residues. Germline CDR1 and CDR2: MDHEN and SYDVKM. The CDR3 loop reads CASGRRYNYGYTF. The DNA for the CDR3 is TGTGCCAGCGGAAGGAGGTATAACTATGGCTACACCTTC.

The gene calls are TRBV7-9 and TRBJ2-2; tentatively, D is TRBD1 (6 bases). The V and J ends lost 3 bases and 6 bases respectively, with 17 bases between them. The germline V gene has CDR1 SEHNR and CDR2 FQNEAQ (reference sequence). The CDR3 spans 16 residues. This CDR3 is CASSFSPRQVSGELFF. DNA of the CDR3: TGTGCCAGCAGCTTTAGTCCCCGACAGGTCTCCGGGGAGCTGTTTTTT. Drawing the rest from reference TRBV7-9 and TRBJ2-2, the complete variable domain is DTGVSQNPRHKITKRGQNVTFRCDPISEHNRLYWYRQTLGQGPEFLTYFQNEAQLEKSRLLSDRFSAERPKGSFSTLEIQRTEQGDSAMYLCASSFSPRQVSGELFFGEGSRLTVL.

V and J are TRBV4-3 and TRBJ2-2, with 7 bases aligning to TRBD1. V was clipped by 4 bases and J by 5 bases; unmatched bases: 7. The CDR3 loop spans 15 amino acids. Germline loops: CDR1 LGHNA, CDR2 YSLEER. CDR3: CASSPLQGSTGELFF. The CDR3 DNA reads TGCGCCAGCAGCCCATTACAGGGGAGTACCGGGGAGCTGTTTTTT.

The V call is TRBV15, the J call TRBJ2-3, with D unresolved. Germline CDR1 and CDR2: LNHNV and YYDKDF (reference sequence). Deletions cut 8 bases from V and 4 bases from J, with 7 bases between. CDR3 length equals 11 residues. The CDR3 sequence: CATGRADTQYF. The DNA for the CDR3 is TGTGCCACCGGCCGGGCAGATACGCAGTATTTT.

The V and J genes are TRBV5-4 and TRBJ2-5; TRBD1 might be the D (6 bases). The CDR3 runs 14 residues. Trimming shortened V by 5 bases and J by 2 bases, and 13 bases separated the two germline ends. Germline-derived CDR1 and CDR2 are SGHNT and YYREEE (reference sequence). CDR3 protein: CASRDLDRQETQYF. The CDR3 nucleotides read TGTGCCAGCAGGGATTTGGACAGACAAGAGACCCAGTACTTC.

About this clone: The junction differs from germline at one of its ends, possibly a read error. The CDR3 DNA reads as TGTGCCAGCAGCTTAGAATCAGGGCCTCAGCCCCAGAATTTT. This gives the protein CASSLESGPQPQNF. J is TRBJ1-5 and V is TRBV7-6, with D possibly TRBD1 on 5 matching bases. Germline CDR1 and CDR2: SGHVS and FNYEAQ. CDR3 length equals 14 residues.